The clone carrying this T cell receptor (beta chain) has at least ten counts. Its target is not known. This CDR3 contains 13 residues. Germline V gene lookup returns CDR1 SQVTM and CDR2 ANQGSEA. Trimming removed 3 bases at V and 4 bases at J, with 12 bases between. The data belong to a study of T cells in Graves' hyperthyroidism and ophthalmopathy. Patients aged 18 to 65 had newly diagnosed hyperthyroidism lasting under 2 months. Lactation, pregnancy, other autoimmune disease or uncontrolled infection led to exclusion of patients. Overall study results and limits: Stable hyperthyroidism was told apart from ophthalmopathy by a model built on 13 V-J features.

Regions amplified from RNA transcripts were the TCR beta CDR3 regions. First-round RT-PCR with HTBI primers amplified the TCR CDR3 region. MiXCR was run by TCRdb on the multiplex PCR reads, yielding one entry per CDR3 protein. The sample holds hundreds of thousands of distinct CDR3 sequences, 46% seen once. Sequencing was performed on peripheral blood or thyroid tissue (not recorded which). J is TRBJ1-2 and V is TRBV29-1; D remains unclear. The receptor comes from a woman in her late teens or twenties with Graves' hyperthyroidism. CDR3 loop: CSVEAAESYGYTF. The CDR3 DNA sequence: TGCAGCGTTGAGGCAGCGGAGAGCTATGGCTACACCTTC.